Listed below are T cell receptor beta chains from one sample, sequenced in a study of cytomegalovirus exposure and HLA in healthy donors. Clones were read by immunoSEQ multiplex PCR, and TCRdb kept only the in-frame ones, dropping some. The sample carries 150,000 to 200,000 clones, roughly 78% recorded once. Sequencing was done on a sample of PBMCs. These receptors all stem from a woman between 50 and 59 years old in good health and CMV-seropositive. Both conserved end residues are part of each CDR3. A D gene is named only where the DNA matches it firmly. Some rows mark clone size as missing; the rest say once, few, many or name a class of expanded clone.

>NA|TRBJ1-2|TRBV5-4|NA
CASSLTSNGYTF
TGTGCCAGCAGCCTTACTTCTAATGGCTACACCTTC
>NA|TRBJ1-2|TRBV6-1|NA
CAVAQDYGYTF
TGTGCTGTAGCACAGGACTATGGCTACACCTTC
>TRBD1|TRBJ1-6|TRBV6-5|NA
CASSIRQGSPLHF
TGTGCCAGCAGTATAAGACAGGGTTCACCCCTCCACTTT
>NA|TRBJ1-6|TRBV14|once
CASSQVSRDSPLHF
TGTGCCAGCAGCCAAGTAAGCAGGGATTCACCCCTCCACTTT
>NA|TRBJ2-1|TRBV30|NA
CACPGSYNEQFF
TGTGCCTGTCCGGGCTCCTACAATGAGCAGTTCTTC
>NA|TRBJ2-1|TRBV12-5|NA
CASGPFPYYNEQFF
TGTGCTAGTGGCCCCTTCCCTTATTACAATGAGCAGTTCTTC
>NA|TRBJ1-1|TRBV5-1|NA
CASSLGGRNTEAFF
TGCGCCAGCAGCTTGGGAGGGCGGAACACTGAAGCTTTCTTT
>NA|TRBJ2-7|TRBV5-1|NA
CASSLSFMGGEQYF
TGCGCCAGCAGCTTGAGTTTTATGGGGGGTGAGCAGTACTTC
>NA|TRBJ1-1|TRBV5-8|few
CASPRRGANTEAFF
TGTGCCAGCCCTCGACGGGGGGCGAACACTGAAGCTTTCTTT
>NA|TRBJ1-4|TRBV6-1|NA
CASGGPGEGEKLFF
TGTGCCAGCGGGGGTCCGGGGGAGGGTGAAAAACTGTTTTTT
>NA|TRBJ1-5|TRBV19|NA
CASSIDLDRRQPQHF
TGTGCCAGTAGTATAGATCTAGACCGGCGCCAGCCCCAGCATTTT
>TRBD1|TRBJ1-6|TRBV2|NA
CASGRTGGPLDSPLHF
TGTGCCAGCGGGAGGACAGGGGGCCCTTTGGATTCACCCCTCCACTTT
>TRBD2|TRBJ2-5|TRBV5-6|NA
CASSLGPPGTSGGETQYF
TGTGCCAGCAGCTTGGGTCCCCCCGGGACTAGCGGGGGGGAGACCCAGTACTTC
>TRBD2|TRBJ2-3|TRBV29-1|few
CSVLRLAGGPGTQYF
TGCAGCGTTTTGAGACTAGCGGGGGGGCCAGGTACGCAGTATTTT
>TRBD2|TRBJ2-3|TRBV11-1|NA
CASSRGTRADTQYF
TGTGCCAGCAGCCGAGGGACTAGGGCAGATACGCAGTATTTT
>TRBD2|TRBJ2-5|TRBV4-2|NA
CASSHDLAGLRQETQYF
TGTGCCAGCAGCCACGATCTAGCGGGGCTTCGCCAAGAGACCCAGTACTTC
>NA|TRBJ1-5|TRBV2|NA
CASRGEGNQPQHF
TGTGCCAGCAGAGGGGAGGGTAATCAGCCCCAGCATTTT
>NA|TRBJ1-3|TRBV30|few
CAWSGSTGTGNTIYF
TGTGCCTGGAGTGGGTCGACGGGGACTGGAAACACCATATATTTT
>NA|TRBJ2-3|TRBV10-3|NA
CAISEGVSTDTQYF
TGTGCCATCAGTGAAGGGGTCAGCACAGATACGCAGTATTTT
>TRBD1|TRBJ2-2|TRBV28|NA
CATKTGALNTGELFF
TGTGCCACCAAAACAGGGGCCTTGAACACCGGGGAGCTGTTTTTT
>TRBD1|TRBJ2-3|TRBV6-5|few
CASSFDRGNADTQYF
TGTGCCAGCAGCTTTGACAGGGGTAATGCAGATACGCAGTATTTT
>TRBD1|TRBJ1-1|TRBV6-1|NA
CASSRTGDRRTEAFF
TGTGCCAGCAGTAGGACAGGGGATCGTAGGACTGAAGCTTTCTTT
>TRBD1|TRBJ1-4|TRBV6-5|few
CASQGTGASEKLFF
TGTGCCTCCCAGGGGACAGGGGCGAGTGAAAAACTGTTTTTT
>NA|TRBJ2-2|TRBV5-1|NA
CASSREAGTGELFF
TGCGCCAGCAGCCGGGAAGCGGGCACCGGGGAGCTGTTTTTT
>NA|TRBJ1-1|TRBV6-1|NA
CASSAGGEAFF
TGTGCCAGCAGTGCTGGCGGGGAAGCTTTCTTT
>TRBD1|TRBJ1-5|TRBV15|NA
CATTKGDSSNQPQHF
TGTGCCACCACCAAAGGGGACAGTAGCAATCAGCCCCAGCATTTT
>NA|TRBJ2-1|TRBV15|NA
CATSGWGVNNEQFF
TGTGCCACCAGCGGGTGGGGAGTTAACAATGAGCAGTTCTTC
>TRBD1|TRBJ1-2|TRBV5-1|NA
CASSSGQVWGGYTF
TGCGCCAGCAGCTCTGGACAGGTTTGGGGTGGCTACACCTTC
>NA|TRBJ2-7|TRBV15|NA
CATSRDRGLYEQYF
TGTGCCACCAGCAGAGACCGGGGATTATACGAGCAGTACTTC
>NA|TRBJ1-3|TRBV18|NA
CASSPNRVAGNTIYF
TGTGCCAGCTCACCTAACAGGGTGGCCGGAAACACCATATATTTT
>TRBD1|TRBJ2-7|TRBV5-1|NA
CASSAGQAISYEQYF
TGCGCCAGCAGCGCGGGACAGGCGATCTCCTACGAGCAGTACTTC
>TRBD2|TRBJ2-7|TRBV5-6|NA
CASSRVLTSGSYEQYF
TGTGCCAGCAGCCGAGTGTTGACTAGCGGTTCCTACGAGCAGTACTTC
>NA|TRBJ1-2|TRBV20-1|NA
CSARPTDGYTF
TGCAGTGCTAGACCGACAGATGGCTACACCTTC
>TRBD2|TRBJ2-7|TRBV7-4|few
CASSPPRQGGRDEQYF
TGTGCCAGCAGCCCTCCCCGACAGGGCGGGAGGGACGAGCAGTACTTC
>NA|TRBJ1-1|TRBV14|NA
CASSQGRGFWAFF
TGTGCCAGCAGCCAAGGTAGAGGCTTTTGGGCTTTCTTT
>TRBD1|TRBJ2-7|TRBV9|few
CASSVGQGGTYEQYF
TGTGCCAGCAGCGTTGGACAGGGTGGCACCTACGAGCAGTACTTC
>TRBD1|TRBJ1-1|TRBV7-9|NA
CATTRQGSAEAFF
TGTGCCACCACGAGACAGGGAAGCGCTGAAGCTTTCTTT
>TRBD1|TRBJ1-5|TRBV19|NA
CASSMIGTGDNQPQHF
TGTGCCAGTAGTATGATCGGGACAGGGGATAATCAGCCCCAGCATTTT
>TRBD1|TRBJ1-6|TRBV27|NA
CASSAPGGSYNSPLHF
TGTGCCAGCAGTGCGCCAGGGGGCTCCTATAATTCACCCCTCCACTTT
>NA|TRBJ2-5|TRBV19|NA
CASSIAGLRTRGPETQYF
TGTGCCAGTAGTATAGCAGGACTACGAACTCGAGGCCCAGAGACCCAGTACTTC
>NA|TRBJ2-3|TRBV2|NA
CASSEANTQYF
TGTGCCAGCAGTGAAGCTAATACGCAGTATTTT
>NA|TRBJ2-7|TRBV6-6|NA
CASSPGDYEQYF
TGTGCCAGCAGCCCAGGTGATTACGAGCAGTACTTC
>NA|TRBJ2-7|TRBV7-9|few
CASSSPGDSYEQYF
TGTGCCAGCAGCTCCCCGGGGGATTCCTACGAGCAGTACTTC
>TRBD2|TRBJ2-3|TRBV5-4|NA
CASSSAGGSTDTQYF
TGTGCCAGCAGTTCAGCGGGGGGGAGCACAGATACGCAGTATTTT
>TRBD2|TRBJ2-1|TRBV7-2|NA
CASSLQSGGSAWQFF
TGTGCCAGCAGCTTACAGAGCGGGGGGTCTGCTTGGCAGTTCTTC
>NA|TRBJ2-7|TRBV18|NA
CASSPPGGQISYEQYF
TGTGCCAGCTCACCACCGGGGGGGCAAATCTCCTACGAGCAGTACTTC
>TRBD1|TRBJ2-5|TRBV9|NA
CASSTTGRETQYF
TGTGCCAGCAGCACGACAGGGAGAGAGACCCAGTACTTC
>NA|TRBJ1-2|TRBV2|NA
CASSGYDHGGYTF
TGTGCCAGCAGTGGATACGATCACGGGGGCTACACCTTC
>NA|TRBJ2-1|TRBV5-4|NA
CASSLVEENEQFF
TGTGCCAGCAGCTTGGTAGAGGAGAATGAGCAGTTCTTC
>NA|TRBJ1-2|TRBV21-1|NA
CASITRVDYGYTF
TGTGCCAGCATTACGAGGGTTGACTATGGCTACACCTTC
>NA|TRBJ1-2|TRBV10-3|NA
CAISESSANYGYTF
TGTGCCATCAGTGAGTCGAGTGCTAACTATGGCTACACCTTC
>NA|TRBJ1-2|TRBV6-5|NA
CASSYAGDGYTF
TGTGCCAGCAGTTACGCGGGAGACGGCTACACCTTC
>TRBD1|TRBJ1-1|TRBV5-1|NA
CASSLRGRGTNTEAFF
TGCGCCAGCAGCTTGAGAGGCAGGGGGACGAACACTGAAGCTTTCTTT
>TRBD1|TRBJ1-1|TRBV5-4|NA
CASSPYRGQGNTEAFF
TGTGCCAGCAGCCCTTACAGGGGGCAGGGAAACACTGAAGCTTTCTTT